This T cell receptor beta chain came from a study of T cells in Graves' hyperthyroidism and ophthalmopathy (dated by TCRdb to between 2018 and 2021). About the full investigation: Peripheral blood was collected at initial diagnosis, before any treatment. Thyroid tissue and blood T-cell repertoires from several Graves' hyperthyroidism patients were also compared in the study. According to the paper, TCR Vbeta CDR3 sequencing was carried out on about 140 peripheral blood samples, which came from 40 to 45 ophthalmopathy, around 74 hyperthyroidism and approximately 17 progressor patients. The roughly 100 discovery patients were randomly divided into training and test sets at a 7:3 ratio. A discovery cohort of about 100 patients, roughly 43 with Graves' ophthalmopathy and about 58 with stable Graves' hyperthyroidism, was used to find distinguishing TCR V-J signatures. After blood sampling, hyperthyroidism patients were treated with methimazole at a starting dose of 30 mg daily, and ophthalmopathy patients were treated with high-dose intravenous methylprednisolone. Whether ophthalmopathy could be predicted prospectively was tested in an independent validation cohort made up of under 20 hyperthyroidism patients plus 17 patients who later progressed to ophthalmopathy.

TCR beta CDR3 regions were amplified from RNA transcripts. For the first round of RT-PCR on the TCR CDR3, the HTBI primer set was used together with the Qiagen OneStep RT-PCR kit. A second multiplex PCR round built the libraries, followed by size selection and purification. Paired-end sequencing of the libraries was performed with 100 bp reads on an Illumina HiSeq2000. Turning to the authors' computational methods: SOAPnuke was used to process the raw data, with reads discarded if the reads contained adapters or uncalled bases, had a mean Phred below 15, or lacked an exact constant-primer or identifier match. COPE v1.2.5 was used to merge high-quality paired reads, and clonotypes were defined as unique nucleotide sequences. MiTCR v1.1 was used to align the clonotypes against IMGT TRBV, TRBD and TRBJ reference segments. Analysis was restricted to V-J combinations with a frequency above 0.0001, which covered 99% to 99.2% of repertoires. The TCS score was defined as the ratio of F50 (clonal expansion) to E x V (chaos), calculated using BLOSUM62-based TCRdist between CDR3 peptides within each V-J. Welch's t-statistics and random forest reduced just over 500 V-J features to fewer than 15, which were used in a naive Bayes classifier (R e1071). TCRdb redid the processing of the public reads, applying fastp at Q25 and MiXCR, and retained in-frame beta chains. CDR3 protein sequences are deduplicated, and each keeps its most common genes and DNA. For this entry, the V and J calls and clone size follow TCRdb and not the study's own pipeline. The table for this sample lists 250,000 to 300,000 distinct CDR3 sequences; approximately 15% of them were counted only once. The ten biggest clones cover 7.9% of the sample.

Trimming at the junction amounts to 6 bases on V and 6 bases on J, and the germline ends lie 21 bases apart. The CDR3 holds 15 amino acids from the cysteine to the phenylalanine. The read is trimmed to its CDR3 DNA, 45 bases read in frame from base 1. The CDR1 and CDR2 encoded by the germline V gene are MDHEN and SYDVKM. Stable Graves' hyperthyroidism was defined as no progression to ophthalmopathy during 18 months of follow-up. The hyperthyroidism patients were between 18 and 65 years old and newly diagnosed, with a disease duration of less than 2 months. Any patient with an uncontrolled infection, another autoimmune disease, pregnancy or lactation was excluded. Diagnoses were established on the basis of clinical symptoms, serum thyroxine and TRAb, thyroid ultrasound, and orbital computed tomography. PBMCs were isolated from 7.5 to 10 ml of fresh peripheral blood by Ficoll-Paque density gradient centrifugation. Total RNA was extracted with Trizol reagent, and quality was checked on an Agilent 2100 Bioanalyzer.

This clonotype was counted many times. Its binding antigen is unknown. No clone much larger than this one lies a single base away; base qualities are absent. Beyond this particular receptor, the publication reports: Ophthalmopathy was separated from stable hyperthyroidism by a 13 V-J signature model, with over 85% sensitivity and roughly 81% specificity obtained in cross-validation and 80%/75% obtained in testing. In validation, the model predicted progression to ophthalmopathy a median of 6.5 months before onset, with approximately 70% sensitivity and roughly 73% specificity. Blood samples also contained most of the expanded thyroid clonotypes (frequency above 0.001), which suggests that blood repertoires may reflect thyroid immune responses. No statistical method was used to fix the sample size in advance, and group allocation was not hidden from the investigators.

Sequences were obtained from blood. Recombination connected TRBV28 to TRBJ2-7; the D gene is possibly TRBD1, with 6 bases matching. The receptor was isolated from a woman aged 35 to 49 with Graves' hyperthyroidism. In nucleotide form, the sequence is TGTGCCAGCAGGAAGACAGGACTCCCGGGTAGCGAGCAGTACTTC. Its amino acids are CASRKTGLPGSEQYF.